Included here is one T cell receptor beta chain sequence, with context. The sequenced cases were selected for having the highest brain T cell transcript signatures. At least one anti-epileptic drug was given before surgery. This record comes from a study of brain T cells in children with intractable seizures. Measured with immunoSEQ multiplex PCR; TCRdb has only the in-frame clones, and not every one. Of 70,000 to 90,000 clones in the sample, just over 90% were seen once. The germline gives CDR1 SQVTM, CDR2 ANQGSEA. The CDR3 has 10 residues. Trimming removed 7 bases at V and 9 bases at J, with 12 bases between.

The source material was peripheral blood, sampled at surgery. The chain uses TRBV29-1 and TRBJ1-1; possibly TRBD1 for D (5 bases). The receptor was derived from a boy under two years old with tuberous sclerosis and intractable seizures. The CDR3 loop is CSGGDGKAFF. Written as DNA, the CDR3 is TGCAGCGGGGGGGACGGGAAAGCTTTCTTT.